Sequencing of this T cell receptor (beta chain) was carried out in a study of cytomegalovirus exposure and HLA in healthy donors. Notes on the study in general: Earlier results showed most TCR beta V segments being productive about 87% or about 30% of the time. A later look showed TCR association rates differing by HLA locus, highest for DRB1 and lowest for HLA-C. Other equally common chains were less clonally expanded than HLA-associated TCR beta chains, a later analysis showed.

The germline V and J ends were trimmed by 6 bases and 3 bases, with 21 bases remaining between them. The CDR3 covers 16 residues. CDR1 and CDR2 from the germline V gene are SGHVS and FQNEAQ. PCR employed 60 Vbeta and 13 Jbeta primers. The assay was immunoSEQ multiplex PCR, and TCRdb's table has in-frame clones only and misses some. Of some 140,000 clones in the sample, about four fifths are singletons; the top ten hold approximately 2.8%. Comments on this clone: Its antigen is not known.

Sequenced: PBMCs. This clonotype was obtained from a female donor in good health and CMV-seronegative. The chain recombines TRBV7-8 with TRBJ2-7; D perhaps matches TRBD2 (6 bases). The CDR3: CASSFSREAINYEQYF. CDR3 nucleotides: TGTGCCAGCAGTTTTTCAAGGGAGGCTATCAACTACGAGCAGTACTTC.